The T cell receptor beta chain under discussion was sequenced for a study of T-cell reconstitution after alpha-beta-depleted transplantation in children. This clonotype has a count of ten or more. The library targeted TCRbeta and was prepared with unique molecular identifiers. TCRdb analysed the PCR reads with MiXCR anew, one entry per CDR3 protein. The table has around 360,000 distinct CDR3 sequences, around 10% seen once. Germline CDR1 and CDR2: SGHRS and YFSETQ. V lost 3 bases to trimming and J lost 8 bases; unmatched junction nucleotides: 5. The length of the CDR3 is 13 residues. The sequence came from a human donor who donated a stem cell graft to a child with acute lymphoblastic leukemia. Sequencing used PBMCs from the stem cell graft donor, obtained from the stem cell graft. The J gene is TRBJ1-3, the V gene TRBV5-1, with 7 bases that match TRBD1. The CDR3 region has the DNA TGCGCCAGCAGCTGGACAGGAGGGGACACCATATATTTT. As protein: CASSWTGGDTIYF.